This T cell receptor (beta chain) emerged from a study of Graves' ophthalmopathy and Graves' hyperthyroidism. In the study overall: Stable hyperthyroidism meant no progression to ophthalmopathy within 18 months of follow-up.

Using RNA transcripts, the TCR beta CDR3 regions were amplified. Following a first-round RT-PCR that used HTBI primers, a second-round multiplex PCR was carried out. TCRdb passed the multiplex PCR reads through MiXCR, listing each CDR3 protein once. Of around 1,000,000 distinct CDR3 sequences in the sample, 35% to 40% are singletons; the top ten hold over 8.5%. As for this clonotype: The antigen is not known. Compared with germline, one end of the junction differs, possibly owing to a read error.

Study-level points and caveats: Detection in blood was also observed for most expanded thyroid clonotypes above 0.001 frequency.

CDR3 size: 16 residues. CDR1 MNHNY and CDR2 SVGAGI come from the germline V gene (reference sequence). Each hyperthyroidism patient was newly diagnosed, with under 2 months' duration, and aged 18 to 65. The source is an adult man with Graves' hyperthyroidism. The sequencing input was peripheral blood or thyroid tissue (not recorded which). The chain employs TRBV6-6 and TRBJ1-6, with 7 bases matching TRBD1. The CDR3: CVSSLPQGERGSPLHF. For the CDR3, the DNA is TGTGTCAGCTCCCTACCCCAGGGGGAGAGGGGTTCACCCCTCCACTTT.